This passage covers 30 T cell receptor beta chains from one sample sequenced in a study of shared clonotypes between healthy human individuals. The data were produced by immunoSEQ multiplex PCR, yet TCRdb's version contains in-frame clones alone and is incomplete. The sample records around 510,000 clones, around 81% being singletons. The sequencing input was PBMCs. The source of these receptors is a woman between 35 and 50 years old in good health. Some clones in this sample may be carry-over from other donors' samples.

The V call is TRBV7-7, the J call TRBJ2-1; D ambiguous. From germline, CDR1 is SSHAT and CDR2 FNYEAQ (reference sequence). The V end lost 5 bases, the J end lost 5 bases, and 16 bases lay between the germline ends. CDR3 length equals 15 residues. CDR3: CASSHPGRAHNEQFF. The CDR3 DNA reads TGTGCCAGCAGCCACCCGGGCCGGGCCCACAATGAGCAGTTCTTC.

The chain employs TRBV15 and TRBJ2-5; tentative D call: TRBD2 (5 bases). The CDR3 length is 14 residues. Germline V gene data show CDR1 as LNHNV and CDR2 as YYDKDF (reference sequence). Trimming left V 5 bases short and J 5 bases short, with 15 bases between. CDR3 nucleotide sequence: TGTGCCACCAGCTCACTGGACTCTTGGGAGACCCAGTACTTC. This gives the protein CATSSLDSWETQYF.

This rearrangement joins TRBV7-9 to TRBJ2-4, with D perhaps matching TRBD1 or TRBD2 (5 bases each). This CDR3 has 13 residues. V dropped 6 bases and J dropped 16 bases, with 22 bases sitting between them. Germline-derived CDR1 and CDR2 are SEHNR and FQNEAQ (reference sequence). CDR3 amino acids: CASSRPGPIVPYF. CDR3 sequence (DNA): TGTGCCAGCAGTCGTCCGGGACCTATTGTCCCTTACTTC. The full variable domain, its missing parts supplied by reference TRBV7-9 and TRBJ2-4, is DTGVSQNPRHKITKRGQNVTFRCDPISEHNRLYWYRQTLGQGPEFLTYFQNEAQLEKSRLLSDRFSAERPKGSFSTLEIQRTEQGDSAMYLCASSRPGPIVPYFGAGTRLSVL.

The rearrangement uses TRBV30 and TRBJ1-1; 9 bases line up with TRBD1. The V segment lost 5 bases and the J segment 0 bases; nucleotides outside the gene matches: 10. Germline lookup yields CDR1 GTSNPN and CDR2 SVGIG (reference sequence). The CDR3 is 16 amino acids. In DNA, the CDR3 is TGTGCCTGGGAAACCGGGACAGGGAGAATGAACACTGAAGCTTTCTTT. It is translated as CAWETGTGRMNTEAFF.

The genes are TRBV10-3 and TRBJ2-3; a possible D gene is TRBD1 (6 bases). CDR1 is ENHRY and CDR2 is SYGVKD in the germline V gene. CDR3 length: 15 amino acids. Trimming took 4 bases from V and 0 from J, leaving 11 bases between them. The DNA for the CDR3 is TGTGCCATCAGTGCCTCGACAGGAAGCACAGATACGCAGTATTTT. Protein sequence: CAISASTGSTDTQYF.

CDR3 nucleotide sequence: TGTGCCAGCAGCTTGGCCAGGGGGACCAACTATGGCTACACCTTC. Protein: CASSLARGTNYGYTF. The chain is built from TRBV5-4 and TRBJ1-2; 7 nucleotides match TRBD1. The CDR3 consists of 15 residues. Germline V gives CDR1 SGHNT, CDR2 YYREEE (reference sequence). V lost 0 bases, J lost 2 bases, and 4 bases stayed unmatched.

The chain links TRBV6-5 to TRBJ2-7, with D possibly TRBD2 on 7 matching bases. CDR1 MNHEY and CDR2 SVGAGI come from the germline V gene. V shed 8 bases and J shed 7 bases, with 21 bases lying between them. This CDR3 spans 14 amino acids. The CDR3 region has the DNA TGTGCCAGCGCCCCCACCCCCGGGGGGCTTGAGCAGTACTTC. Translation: CASAPTPGGLEQYF.

CDR3 amino acids: CASTLFAGGDTQYF. The CDR3 DNA reads TGTGCCAGCACCCTATTTGCGGGGGGAGATACGCAGTATTTT. The genes are TRBV7-2 and TRBJ2-3; 8 bases align to TRBD2. The V segment lost 7 bases and the J segment 5 bases; nucleotides outside the gene matches: 8. In germline, CDR1 is SGHTA, CDR2 FQGNSA. This CDR3 contains 14 residues.

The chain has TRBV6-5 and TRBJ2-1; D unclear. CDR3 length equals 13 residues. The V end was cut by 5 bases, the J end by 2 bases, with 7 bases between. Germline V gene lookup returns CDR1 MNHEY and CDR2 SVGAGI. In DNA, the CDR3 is TGTGCCAGCAGTACGACCACCTACAATGAGCAGTTCTTC. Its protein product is CASSTTTYNEQFF.

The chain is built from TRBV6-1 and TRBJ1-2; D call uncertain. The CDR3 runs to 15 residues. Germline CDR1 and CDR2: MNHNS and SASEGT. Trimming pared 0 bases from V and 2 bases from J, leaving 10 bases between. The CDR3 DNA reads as TGTGCCAGCAGTGAAGCTTCCCCATCCAACTATGGCTACACCTTC. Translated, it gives CASSEASPSNYGYTF.

CDR3 in DNA: TGTGCCAGCAGCACCCTCGGAAAGTCTGGGACACCCTATGGCTACACCTTC. Amino acid sequence: CASSTLGKSGTPYGYTF. This chain joins TRBV21-1 and TRBJ1-2; TRBD1, the D gene given by the table, was not confirmed from the DNA. TRBV21-1 is a pseudogene locus. The CDR3 covers 17 residues.

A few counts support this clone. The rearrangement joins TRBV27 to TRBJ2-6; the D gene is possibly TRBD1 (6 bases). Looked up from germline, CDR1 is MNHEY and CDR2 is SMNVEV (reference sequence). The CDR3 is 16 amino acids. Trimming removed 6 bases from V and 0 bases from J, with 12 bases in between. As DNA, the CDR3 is TGTGCCAGCAGGCCGGGACATAGCTCTGGGGCCAACGTCCTGACTTTC. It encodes CASRPGHSSGANVLTF.

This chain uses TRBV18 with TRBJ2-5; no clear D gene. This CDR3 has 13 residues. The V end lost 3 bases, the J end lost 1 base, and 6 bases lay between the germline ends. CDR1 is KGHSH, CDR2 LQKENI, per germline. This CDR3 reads CASSPVSQETQYF. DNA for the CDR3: TGTGCCAGCTCACCTGTGAGCCAAGAGACCCAGTACTTC.

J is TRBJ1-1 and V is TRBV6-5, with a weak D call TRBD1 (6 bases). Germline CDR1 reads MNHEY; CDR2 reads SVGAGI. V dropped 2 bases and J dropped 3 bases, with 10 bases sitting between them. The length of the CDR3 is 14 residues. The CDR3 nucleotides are TGTGCCAGCAGTTACAGGGGGGTTGACACTGAAGCTTTCTTT. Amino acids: CASSYRGVDTEAFF.

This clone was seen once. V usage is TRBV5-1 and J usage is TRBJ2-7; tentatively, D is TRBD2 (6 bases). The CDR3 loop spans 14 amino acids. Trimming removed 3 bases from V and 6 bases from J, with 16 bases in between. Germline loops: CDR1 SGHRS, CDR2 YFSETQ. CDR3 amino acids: CASSSTGPGGEQYF. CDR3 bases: TGCGCCAGCAGCTCCACAGGCCCCGGGGGCGAGCAGTACTTC. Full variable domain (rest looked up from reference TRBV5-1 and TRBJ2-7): KAGVTQTPRYLIKTRGQQVTLSCSPISGHRSVSWYQQTPGQGLQFLFEYFSETQRNKGNFPGRFSGRQFSNSRSEMNVSTLELGDSALYLCASSSTGPGGEQYFGPGTRLTVT.

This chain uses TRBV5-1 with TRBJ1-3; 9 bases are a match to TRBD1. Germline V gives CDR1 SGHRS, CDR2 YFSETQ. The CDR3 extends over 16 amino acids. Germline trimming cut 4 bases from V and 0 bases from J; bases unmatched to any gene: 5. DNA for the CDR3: TGCGCCAGCAGCGGCGGACAGGGGAGCTCTGGAAACACCATATATTTT. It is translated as CASSGGQGSSGNTIYF.

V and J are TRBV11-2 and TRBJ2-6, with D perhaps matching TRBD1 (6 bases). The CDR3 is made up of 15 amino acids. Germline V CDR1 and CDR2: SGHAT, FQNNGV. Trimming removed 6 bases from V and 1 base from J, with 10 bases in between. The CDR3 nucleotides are TGTGCCAGCAGTCAGGGGCTGTCTGGGGCCAACGTCCTGACTTTC. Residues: CASSQGLSGANVLTF.

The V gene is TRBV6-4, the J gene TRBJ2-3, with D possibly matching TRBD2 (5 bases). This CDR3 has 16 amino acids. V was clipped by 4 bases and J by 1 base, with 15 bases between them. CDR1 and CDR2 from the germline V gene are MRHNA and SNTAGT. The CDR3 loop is CASSGSPEGGTDTQYF. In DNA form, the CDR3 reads TGTGCCAGCAGTGGATCGCCAGAGGGTGGCACAGATACGCAGTATTTT.

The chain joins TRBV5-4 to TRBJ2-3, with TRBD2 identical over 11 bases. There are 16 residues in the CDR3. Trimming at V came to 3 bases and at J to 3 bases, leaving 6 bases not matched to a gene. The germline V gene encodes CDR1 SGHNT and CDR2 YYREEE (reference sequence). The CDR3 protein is CASSYTSGSVTDTQYF. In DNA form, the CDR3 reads TGTGCCAGCAGCTATACTAGCGGGAGCGTGACAGATACGCAGTATTTT.

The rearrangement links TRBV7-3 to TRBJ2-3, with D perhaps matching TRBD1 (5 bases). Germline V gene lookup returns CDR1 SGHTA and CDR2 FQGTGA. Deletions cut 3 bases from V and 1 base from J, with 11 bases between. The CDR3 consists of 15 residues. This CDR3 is CASSLGPLGTDTQYF. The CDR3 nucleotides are TGTGCCAGCAGCTTGGGGCCTCTAGGCACAGATACGCAGTATTTT.

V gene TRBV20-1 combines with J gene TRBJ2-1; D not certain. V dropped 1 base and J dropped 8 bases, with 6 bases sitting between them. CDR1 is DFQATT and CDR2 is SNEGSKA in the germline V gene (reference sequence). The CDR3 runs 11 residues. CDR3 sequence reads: CSARANDEQFF. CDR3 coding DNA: TGCAGTGCTAGAGCCAACGATGAGCAGTTCTTC.

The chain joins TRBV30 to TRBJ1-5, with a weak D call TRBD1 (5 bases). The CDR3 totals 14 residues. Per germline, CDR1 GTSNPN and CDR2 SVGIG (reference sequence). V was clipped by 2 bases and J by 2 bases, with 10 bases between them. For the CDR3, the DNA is TGTGCCTGGAGTTACGGGGGGGGCAATCAGCCCCAGCATTTT. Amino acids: CAWSYGGGNQPQHF.

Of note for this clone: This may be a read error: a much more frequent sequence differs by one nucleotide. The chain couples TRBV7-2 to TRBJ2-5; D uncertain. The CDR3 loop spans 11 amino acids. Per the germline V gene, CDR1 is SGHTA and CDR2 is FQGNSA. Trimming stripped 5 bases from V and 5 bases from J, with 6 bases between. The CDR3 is CASSIMETQYF. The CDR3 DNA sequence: TGTGCCAGCAGCATAATGGAGACCCAGTACTTC.

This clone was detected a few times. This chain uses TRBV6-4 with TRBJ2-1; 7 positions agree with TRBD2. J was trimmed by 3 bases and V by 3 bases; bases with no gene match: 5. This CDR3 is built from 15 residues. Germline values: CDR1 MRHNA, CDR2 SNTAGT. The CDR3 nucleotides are TGTGCCAGCAGTGATATTGCGGGAGACTACAATGAGCAGTTCTTC. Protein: CASSDIAGDYNEQFF.

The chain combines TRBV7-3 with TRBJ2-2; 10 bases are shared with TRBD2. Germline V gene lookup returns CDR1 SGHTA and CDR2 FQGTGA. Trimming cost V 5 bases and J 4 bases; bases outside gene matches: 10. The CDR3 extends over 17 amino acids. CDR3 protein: CASSRPTSGIGTGELFF. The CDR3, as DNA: TGTGCCAGCAGCCGGCCAACTAGCGGGATTGGCACCGGGGAGCTGTTTTTT.

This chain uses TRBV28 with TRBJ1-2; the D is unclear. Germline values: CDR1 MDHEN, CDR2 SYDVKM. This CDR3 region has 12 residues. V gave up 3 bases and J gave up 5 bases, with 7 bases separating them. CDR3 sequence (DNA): TGTGCCAGCAGTTTCCGACGGTATGGCTACACCTTC. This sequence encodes CASSFRRYGYTF.

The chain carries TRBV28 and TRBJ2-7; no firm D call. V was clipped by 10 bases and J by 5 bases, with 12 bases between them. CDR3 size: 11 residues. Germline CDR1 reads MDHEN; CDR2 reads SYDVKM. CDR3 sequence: CATVFGNEQYF. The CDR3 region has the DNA TGTGCCACTGTTTTTGGGAACGAGCAGTACTTC. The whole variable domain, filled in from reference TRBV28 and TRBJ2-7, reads DVKVTQSSRYLVKRTGEKVFLECVQDMDHENMFWYRQDPGLGLRLIYFSYDVKMKEKGDIPEGYSVSREKKERFSLILESASTNQTSMYLCATVFGNEQYFGPGTRLTVT.

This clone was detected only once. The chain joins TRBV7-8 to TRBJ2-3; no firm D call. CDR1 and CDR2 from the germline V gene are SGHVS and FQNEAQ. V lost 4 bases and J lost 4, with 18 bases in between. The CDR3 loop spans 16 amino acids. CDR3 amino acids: CASSSGATGPADTQYF. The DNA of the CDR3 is TGTGCCAGCAGCTCCGGTGCCACGGGCCCCGCAGATACGCAGTATTTT. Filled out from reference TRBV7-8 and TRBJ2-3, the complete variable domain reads GAGVSQSPRYKVAKRGQDVALRCDPISGHVSLFWYQQALGQGPEFLTYFQNEAQLDKSGLPSDRFFAERPEGSVSTLKIQRTQQEDSAVYLCASSSGATGPADTQYFGPGTRLTVL.

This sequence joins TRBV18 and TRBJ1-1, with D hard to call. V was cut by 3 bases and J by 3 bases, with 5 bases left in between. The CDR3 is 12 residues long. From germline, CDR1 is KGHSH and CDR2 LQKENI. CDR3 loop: CASSPGYTEAFF. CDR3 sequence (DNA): TGTGCCAGCTCACCTGGGTACACTGAAGCTTTCTTT.

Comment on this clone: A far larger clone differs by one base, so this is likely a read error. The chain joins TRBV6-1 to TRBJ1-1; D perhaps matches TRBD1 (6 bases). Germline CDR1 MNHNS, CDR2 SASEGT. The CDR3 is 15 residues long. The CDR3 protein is CASSDVVAGGTKAFF. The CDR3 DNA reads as TGTGCCAGCAGTGATGTCGTCGCGGGGGGCACTAAAGCTTTCTTT.